The clone carrying this T cell receptor beta chain was observed once. This specimen belongs to a study of blood T cell repertoires in COVID-19. Clones were read by immunoSEQ multiplex PCR, and TCRdb kept only the in-frame ones, dropping some. The table shows about 140,000 clones, with 75% to 90% occurring only once. Germline V gives CDR1 SGHTA, CDR2 FQGNSA. The CDR3 sequence is 15 residues long. Trimming removed 4 bases at V and 0 bases at J, with 10 bases between. The participants were between about 18 and 90 years old and came from about two dozen US areas. Which cohort a participant joined came from the clinical history participants gave. Recovered status applied to Cohort 3 donors who had two consecutive negative PCRs. It also applied to those with clearance or with symptom resolution.

The TCR sequence derives from a man in his fifties who had recovered from COVID-19. The V call is TRBV7-2, the J call TRBJ2-1, with D perhaps matching TRBD2 (5 bases). The specimen was PBMCs or T cells enriched from blood (not recorded which). The CDR3 is CASSSDSSSYNEQFF. CDR3 DNA sequence: TGTGCCAGCAGCTCGGACTCGAGCTCCTACAATGAGCAGTTCTTC.